Listed below are T cell receptor beta chains from one sample, sequenced in a study of T cells in Graves' hyperthyroidism and ophthalmopathy. TCRdb reprocessed the multiplex PCR reads via MiXCR and lists one record per CDR3 protein. The data show fewer than 500,000 distinct CDR3 sequences, roughly 14% seen once. Specimen: blood. These receptors were taken from a man younger than 35 with Graves' ophthalmopathy. Both conserved end residues are part of each CDR3. The D gene is left open where the match is weak. Clone size is given for some rows only: seen once, a few or many times, or a class if the clone is expanded.

V gene: TRBV3-1
D gene: TRBD2
J gene: TRBJ2-1
clone size: -
CDR3 DNA: TGTGCCAGCAGCCATTACGGGACTACGTTTTACAATGAGCAGTTCTTC
CDR3 protein: CASSHYGTTFYNEQFF

V gene: TRBV15
D gene: -
J gene: TRBJ1-2
clone size: many
CDR3 DNA: TGTGCCACCAGCAGAAGCGAATATGGCTACACCTTC
CDR3 protein: CATSRSEYGYTF

V gene: TRBV12-3/TRBV12-4
D gene: -
J gene: TRBJ2-1
clone size: many
CDR3 DNA: TGTGCCAGCAGTGGGGTGGGGGAACGGGTGGGTGAGCAGTTCTTC
CDR3 protein: CASSGVGERVGEQFF

V gene: TRBV7-2
D gene: -
J gene: TRBJ1-5
clone size: -
CDR3 DNA: TGTGCCAGCAGCACACGGACTAAAGCGCCCCAGCATTTT
CDR3 protein: CASSTRTKAPQHF

V gene: TRBV28
D gene: -
J gene: TRBJ2-2
clone size: -
CDR3 DNA: TGTGCCAGCAGTTTATTGGGAGTTACCGGGGAGCTGTTTTTT
CDR3 protein: CASSLLGVTGELFF

V gene: TRBV5-1
D gene: -
J gene: TRBJ1-1
clone size: many
CDR3 DNA: TGCGCCAGCAGCTTCCAGCCTACCACTGAAGCTTTCTTT
CDR3 protein: CASSFQPTTEAFF

V gene: TRBV28
D gene: -
J gene: TRBJ1-5
clone size: -
CDR3 DNA: TGTGCCAGCAGTGAAAGGGGGGGTAGCAATCAGCCCCAGCATTTT
CDR3 protein: CASSERGGSNQPQHF

V gene: TRBV27
D gene: TRBD1
J gene: TRBJ1-2
clone size: -
CDR3 DNA: TGTGCCAGCAGAAGGGGGTGGGGCGGGACAGTCTATGGCTACACCTTC
CDR3 protein: CASRRGWGGTVYGYTF

V gene: TRBV5-1
D gene: TRBD1
J gene: TRBJ2-3
clone size: many
CDR3 DNA: TGCGCCAGCAGCTTTACTCCGGGACAGGGCGCAGATACGCAGTATTTT
CDR3 protein: CASSFTPGQGADTQYF

V gene: TRBV11-2
D gene: -
J gene: TRBJ2-7
clone size: many
CDR3 DNA: TGTGCCAGCAGCTTAGAATCGGCCTACGAGCAGTACTTC
CDR3 protein: CASSLESAYEQYF

V gene: TRBV5-1
D gene: TRBD1
J gene: TRBJ1-2
clone size: many
CDR3 DNA: TGCGCCAGCAGCTTGAGGACAGGGGCCATACTAACGGGCTACACCTTC
CDR3 protein: CASSLRTGAILTGYTF

V gene: TRBV6-5
D gene: -
J gene: TRBJ1-2
clone size: many
CDR3 DNA: TGTGCCAGCAGTTACTCGAGGCAGGCGTCCTTCTATGGCTACACCTTC
CDR3 protein: CASSYSRQASFYGYTF

V gene: TRBV7-9
D gene: TRBD2
J gene: TRBJ2-3
clone size: many
CDR3 DNA: TGTGCCAGCAGCTTAGCGTTGGCGGGAGAAACAGCAGATACGCAGTATTTT
CDR3 protein: CASSLALAGETADTQYF

V gene: TRBV24-1
D gene: -
J gene: TRBJ2-2
clone size: few
CDR3 DNA: TGTGCCACCAGTGACGAGGTCAGGGGTAACACCGGGGAGCTGTTTTTT
CDR3 protein: CATSDEVRGNTGELFF

V gene: TRBV10-1
D gene: -
J gene: TRBJ2-2
clone size: many
CDR3 DNA: TGCGCCAGCGGGGGACGCGCGAACACCGGGGAGCTGTTTTTT
CDR3 protein: CASGGRANTGELFF

V gene: TRBV5-1
D gene: -
J gene: TRBJ1-2
clone size: many
CDR3 DNA: TGCGCCAGCAGCTTGGGGACAGAGGAGCACTATGGCTACACCTTC
CDR3 protein: CASSLGTEEHYGYTF

V gene: TRBV13
D gene: -
J gene: TRBJ2-3
clone size: -
CDR3 DNA: TGTGCCAGCAGCAGTCGGACCGATAGCACAGATACGCAGTATTTT
CDR3 protein: CASSSRTDSTDTQYF

V gene: TRBV12-3/TRBV12-4
D gene: TRBD2
J gene: TRBJ2-1
clone size: -
CDR3 DNA: TGTGCCAGCAGACACGCGGGGGGGCGACCCAATGAGCAGTTCTTC
CDR3 protein: CASRHAGGRPNEQFF

V gene: TRBV5-1
D gene: TRBD2
J gene: TRBJ2-3
clone size: many
CDR3 DNA: TGCGCCAGCAGCTTGGAGCCAGCGGGAGGACCCGATACGCAGTATTTT
CDR3 protein: CASSLEPAGGPDTQYF

V gene: TRBV6-2/TRBV6-3
D gene: -
J gene: TRBJ2-1
clone size: many
CDR3 DNA: TGTGCCAGCAGTTTGAGGCGCGGTAATGGGGGTAGTGAGCAGTTCTTC
CDR3 protein: CASSLRRGNGGSEQFF

V gene: TRBV7-9
D gene: TRBD2
J gene: TRBJ2-7
clone size: many
CDR3 DNA: TGTGCCAGCAGCTTATTAGCGGGGCCTGCCTCCTACGAGCAGTACTTC
CDR3 protein: CASSLLAGPASYEQYF

V gene: TRBV10-1
D gene: -
J gene: TRBJ1-2
clone size: many
CDR3 DNA: TGCGCCAGCAGTGAGTCGAGTGGGCTGAATGGCTACACCTTC
CDR3 protein: CASSESSGLNGYTF

V gene: TRBV19
D gene: -
J gene: TRBJ1-5
clone size: -
CDR3 DNA: TGTGCCAGTACCATCGGAGGACAGAATCAGCCCCAGCATTTT
CDR3 protein: CASTIGGQNQPQHF

V gene: TRBV5-1
D gene: TRBD1
J gene: TRBJ2-7
clone size: many
CDR3 DNA: TGCGCCAGCAGCGACGGACAGGAGACCTACGAGCAGTACTTC
CDR3 protein: CASSDGQETYEQYF

V gene: TRBV2
D gene: -
J gene: TRBJ2-7
clone size: many
CDR3 DNA: TGTGCCAGCAGTGTCGTAGTCTTCTCCTACGAGCAGTACTTC
CDR3 protein: CASSVVVFSYEQYF

V gene: TRBV4-2
D gene: TRBD2
J gene: TRBJ2-1
clone size: many
CDR3 DNA: TGTGCCAGCAGCCAAGGACTAGCGGGCTTTAACAATGAGCAGTTCTTC
CDR3 protein: CASSQGLAGFNNEQFF

V gene: TRBV25-1
D gene: TRBD1
J gene: TRBJ2-5
clone size: -
CDR3 DNA: TGTGCCAGCAGCACAGGGGCCTCTTGGCGCGAGACCCAGTACTTC
CDR3 protein: CASSTGASWRETQYF

V gene: TRBV18
D gene: -
J gene: TRBJ2-7
clone size: many
CDR3 DNA: TGTGCCAGCTCACCACCGGGAAGGCTGTACGAGCAGTACTTC
CDR3 protein: CASSPPGRLYEQYF

V gene: TRBV5-1
D gene: TRBD2
J gene: TRBJ2-7
clone size: many
CDR3 DNA: TGCGCCAGCAGCCTCCGGGTAGCGGGAGGGACTTCCTACGAGCAGTACTTC
CDR3 protein: CASSLRVAGGTSYEQYF

V gene: TRBV30
D gene: -
J gene: TRBJ2-7
clone size: many
CDR3 DNA: TGTGCCTGGAGTGTTGCGACAGGCCGCGAGCAGTACTTC
CDR3 protein: CAWSVATGREQYF

V gene: TRBV27
D gene: -
J gene: TRBJ1-2
clone size: few
CDR3 DNA: TGTGCCAGCAGTCCAGGGTGGGGGGGCGACTATGGCTACACCTTC
CDR3 protein: CASSPGWGGDYGYTF

V gene: TRBV18
D gene: -
J gene: TRBJ2-1
clone size: many
CDR3 DNA: TGTGCCAGCTCACGCAATCTGGGGAATGAGCAGTTCTTC
CDR3 protein: CASSRNLGNEQFF

V gene: TRBV5-8
D gene: -
J gene: TRBJ1-1
clone size: few
CDR3 DNA: TGTGCCAGCAGCTCCGGAGCAGGGCTAATCACTGAAGCTTTCTTT
CDR3 protein: CASSSGAGLITEAFF

V gene: TRBV20-1
D gene: -
J gene: TRBJ2-5
clone size: many
CDR3 DNA: TGCAGTGCTAGTTTACCGGGGCCTGGGGAGACCCAGTACTTC
CDR3 protein: CSASLPGPGETQYF

V gene: TRBV2
D gene: TRBD2
J gene: TRBJ2-1
clone size: many
CDR3 DNA: TGTGCCAGCAGTGATTTAGCGGGAGTGTACAATGAGCAGTTCTTC
CDR3 protein: CASSDLAGVYNEQFF